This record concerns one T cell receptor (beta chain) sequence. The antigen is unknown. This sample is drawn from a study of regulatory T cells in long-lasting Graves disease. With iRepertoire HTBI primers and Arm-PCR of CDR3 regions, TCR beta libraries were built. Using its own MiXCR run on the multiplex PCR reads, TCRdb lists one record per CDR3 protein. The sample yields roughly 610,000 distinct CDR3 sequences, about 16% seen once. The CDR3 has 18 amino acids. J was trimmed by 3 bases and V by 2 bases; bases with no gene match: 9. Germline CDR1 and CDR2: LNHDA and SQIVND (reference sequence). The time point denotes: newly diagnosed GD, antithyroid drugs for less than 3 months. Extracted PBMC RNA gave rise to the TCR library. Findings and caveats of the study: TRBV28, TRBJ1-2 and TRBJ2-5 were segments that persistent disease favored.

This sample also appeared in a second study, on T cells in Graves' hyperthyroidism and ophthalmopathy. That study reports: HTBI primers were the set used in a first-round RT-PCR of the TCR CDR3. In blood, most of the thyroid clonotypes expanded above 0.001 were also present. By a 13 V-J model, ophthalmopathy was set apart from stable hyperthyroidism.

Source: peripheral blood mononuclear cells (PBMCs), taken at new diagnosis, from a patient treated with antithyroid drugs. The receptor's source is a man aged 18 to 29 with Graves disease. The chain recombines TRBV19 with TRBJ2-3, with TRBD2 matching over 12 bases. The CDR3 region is CASSILAGGRGQTDTQYF. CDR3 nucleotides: TGTGCCAGTAGTATACTAGCGGGAGGGCGCGGTCAGACAGATACGCAGTATTTT.